The clone carrying this T cell receptor beta chain occurred a few times. As yet, its antigen is unknown. V was trimmed by 5 bases and J by 0 bases, leaving 8 bases between them. The CDR3 sequence is 12 residues long. Germline V gives CDR1 SQVTM, CDR2 ANQGSEA. The data derive from a study of cytomegalovirus exposure and HLA in healthy donors. Study in general: Falling in the Caucasian-associated ancestry cluster were approximately 86% of under 500 genotyped donors.

The PCR used 60 Vbeta and 13 Jbeta primers. Profiled with immunoSEQ multiplex PCR; TCRdb holds only in-frame clones, not every one. Here the sample spans about 110,000 clones, roughly 12% being singletons. Findings and caveats of the study: Confirmation was obtained in vitro that a few CMV-associated chains are specific for CMV antigens.

J is TRBJ2-7 and V is TRBV29-1, with D uncertain. The sample was PBMCs. This receptor was identified in a man in his forties in good health and CMV-seropositive. For the CDR3, the DNA is TGCAGCGTTAGAGGAGCCTCCTACGAGCAGTACTTC. It specifies CSVRGASYEQYF.